This TCR beta chain was sequenced for a study of T-cell memory formation after mild COVID-19. On the study more broadly: For the most part, TCR clusters were specific to one donor.

This clonotype came up a few times. Antigen: not known. Sample barcodes and UMIs were carried by the TCR alpha and TCR beta cDNA libraries that 5'RACE generated with constant-segment primers. TCRdb reprocessed the 5' RACE reads via MiXCR and lists one record per CDR3 protein. Of 300,000 to 400,000 distinct CDR3 sequences listed, roughly 13% are singletons. Overall study findings and caveats: Specificity for SARS-CoV-2 was not confirmed among the second-wave clones peaking on day 37. Among CD4+ contracting clones, most were CM and EM, and CD8+ ones EMRA.

CDR1 SEHNR and CDR2 FQNEAQ come from the germline V gene (reference sequence). The CDR3 contains 14 residues. V was pared by 4 bases and J by 3 bases, with 5 bases of the junction left unmatched. The clonotype comes from a man between 18 and 35 years old who had mild COVID-19 (a few samples of this study predate the infection). Cell type and time point are not known. V is TRBV7-9 and J is TRBJ2-5, with 7 bases that match TRBD2. The sequenced material came from PBMCs or a T cell subset sorted from them (not recorded which). For the CDR3, the DNA is TGTGCCAGCAGCTACGGGACTACCAAAGAGACCCAGTACTTC. As protein: CASSYGTTKETQYF. The full variable domain, rest sourced from reference TRBV7-9 and TRBJ2-5, is DTGVSQNPRHKITKRGQNVTFRCDPISEHNRLYWYRQTLGQGPEFLTYFQNEAQLEKSRLLSDRFSAERPKGSFSTLEIQRTEQGDSAMYLCASSYGTTKETQYFGPGTRLLVL.